Listed below are T cell receptor beta chains from one sample, sequenced in a study of molecular identifiers for immune sequencing clone quantification. TCRdb analysed the PCR reads with MiXCR anew, one entry per CDR3 protein. This repertoire shows hundreds of thousands of distinct CDR3 sequences, about 25% found once; its top ten account for about 0.81%. The specimen was naive CD8+ T cells from blood, with Jurkat cell RNA spiked in. These TCRs come from a human donor in good health. Some libraries in this study had Jurkat cell RNA spiked in. Each CDR3 is given with its conserved first and last residue. The D gene is left open where the match is weak.

-	TRBV27	TRBJ1-1	CASSPFGLNTEAFF
TRBD2	TRBV12-3/TRBV12-4	TRBJ2-1	CASSHGGGAEQFF
TRBD1	TRBV6-5	TRBJ2-7	CASSYTDRAGNYEQYF
-	TRBV5-3	TRBJ1-1	CASSSDPRVPGRGYNTEAFF
TRBD1	TRBV28	TRBJ2-2	CASSLTLRGRTGELFF
-	TRBV20-1	TRBJ2-7	CSAESQGTPYEQYF
-	TRBV7-9	TRBJ2-1	CASTRPQGNEQFF
-	TRBV7-6	TRBJ2-5	CASSPQRSEGETQYF
TRBD2	TRBV27	TRBJ2-3	CASSLYPAGVTDTQYF
-	TRBV7-9	TRBJ1-5	CASSSVGVANQPQHF
-	TRBV7-2	TRBJ2-4	CASSSPTKNIQYF
-	TRBV7-9	TRBJ1-1	CASSPLVFLNTEAFF
TRBD1	TRBV13	TRBJ2-5	CASSLEGQGQETQYF
-	TRBV20-1	TRBJ1-1	CSARTPRRNTEAFF
TRBD1	TRBV29-1	TRBJ2-1	CSVEDRDRGINEQFF
-	TRBV2	TRBJ2-1	CASSDQDKPYNEQFF
-	TRBV4-3	TRBJ2-7	CASSQGPGTSYEQYF
-	TRBV7-9	TRBJ1-1	CASSLARQLNTEAFF
TRBD1	TRBV6-1	TRBJ1-4	CASSERTGSTNEKLFF
-	TRBV24-1	TRBJ1-5	CATNRAPPDRPQHF
TRBD2	TRBV6-5	TRBJ2-1	CASSYSRLAGVWEQFF
-	TRBV29-1	TRBJ2-5	CSVVPAGPKFTQYF
-	TRBV12-3/TRBV12-4	TRBJ1-5	CASSFGRASNQPQHF
TRBD1	TRBV29-1	TRBJ2-5	CSASTGGTETQYF
-	TRBV7-9	TRBJ2-5	CASSNNIPPGETQYF
-	TRBV7-9	TRBJ1-1	CASSFSPWGNTEAFF
TRBD2	TRBV6-2/TRBV6-3	TRBJ2-7	CASKYTGTTEWEQYF
TRBD2	TRBV7-9	TRBJ2-5	CASSLEAGGPETQYF
-	TRBV5-1	TRBJ1-1	CASSWWGGQEDTEAFF
TRBD1	TRBV4-3	TRBJ1-3	CASSQEMETGLGNTIYF
-	TRBV7-2	TRBJ2-5	CASSSSTGYETQYF
TRBD2	TRBV20-1	TRBJ2-7	CSARDRTSVYYEQYF
-	TRBV7-9	TRBJ2-5	CASSLAYSSRRETKYF
TRBD1	TRBV7-7	TRBJ2-5	CASSGTGEAAQYF
TRBD1	TRBV9	TRBJ2-1	CASSETDRGSYNEQFF
-	TRBV12-3/TRBV12-4	TRBJ2-3	CASRPGDSSTDTQYF
-	TRBV9	TRBJ2-7	CASEPGGGPRNEQYF
-	TRBV6-2/TRBV6-3	TRBJ2-2	CAGSTKRTGELFF
-	TRBV20-1	TRBJ2-2	CSASDSRARELFF
TRBD1	TRBV20-1	TRBJ1-6	CSARRPGQGPEYYNSPLHF